Each of the 21 T cell receptor beta chains below was sequenced from the same sample in a study of shared clonotypes between healthy human individuals. Positively selected for CCR7, the CD45RO-negative cells used as naive CD8 cells excluded terminally differentiated effector memory CD45RA+ cells. Profiling relied on immunoSEQ multiplex PCR, and the TCRdb table lists in-frame clones only, not all of them. The sample shows around 2,000,000 clones, approximately 95% of them seen only once. Source material: naive CD8+ T cells sorted from blood. Receptors were obtained from a man aged 18 to 35 in good health.

This clone was seen only once. CDR3 region: CASSAGLNYEQYF. The CDR3 DNA follows: TGTGCCAGCAGTGCCGGACTGAACTACGAGCAGTACTTC. The chain links TRBV27 to TRBJ2-7; D might be TRBD2 (5 bases). The CDR3 is 13 amino acids. V lost 5 bases and J 3 bases, leaving 11 bases between the germline ends. From germline, CDR1 is MNHEY and CDR2 SMNVEV (reference sequence).

This clone is a singleton in its sample. A read error is possible here, since a much larger clone lies one base away. Different DNA sequences within this sample yield the same CDR3. V and J are TRBV27 and TRBJ2-7; weak D call: TRBD1 (5 bases). There are 13 residues in the CDR3. CDR1 is MNHEY, CDR2 SMNVEV, per germline (reference sequence). Trimming cost V 2 bases and J 2 bases, with 7 bases left between them. The CDR3 bases are TGTGCCAGCAGTTTACAGGGCACCTACGAGCAGTACTTC. It is translated as CASSLQGTYEQYF.

The J gene is TRBJ2-7, the V gene TRBV5-1, with D perhaps TRBD1 or TRBD2 (5 bases each). V lost 2 bases to trimming and J lost 6 bases, with 9 bases between them. The CDR3 has 12 amino acids. In germline, CDR1 is SGHRS, CDR2 YFSETQ. Here the CDR3 reads CASSLGTVEQYF. In DNA, the CDR3 is TGCGCCAGCAGCTTAGGGACCGTCGAGCAGTACTTC.

This clone was found once. The chain joins TRBV27 to TRBJ2-2; D is uncertain. Trimming left V 5 bases short and J 6 bases short, with 13 bases between. There are 14 residues in the CDR3. CDR1 is MNHEY, CDR2 SMNVEV, per germline (reference sequence). DNA for the CDR3: TGTGCCAGCAGTCAGGACGCGAATCCCGGGGAGCTGTTTTTT. As protein: CASSQDANPGELFF.

The genes are TRBV5-1 and TRBJ2-7; no clear D gene. CDR1 and CDR2 (germline): SGHRS, YFSETQ. The CDR3 runs to 15 residues. V was trimmed by 2 bases and J by 5 bases, leaving 17 bases between them. CDR3 region: CASSFIGREDHEQYF. CDR3 DNA sequence: TGCGCCAGCAGCTTCATTGGCCGAGAGGACCACGAGCAGTACTTC.

J is TRBJ2-1 and V is TRBV28, with 7 nucleotides matching TRBD2. The ends lost 5 bases at V and 3 bases at J; junction bases unmatched: 1. CDR1 and CDR2 from the germline V gene are MDHEN and SYDVKM. This CDR3 has 13 amino acids. As DNA, the CDR3 is TGTGCCAGCAGTGGGACTAACTACAATGAGCAGTTCTTC. Amino acids: CASSGTNYNEQFF.

The chain employs TRBV11-1 and TRBJ2-1; 8 bases align to TRBD2. From germline, CDR1 is SGHAT and CDR2 FQDESV (reference sequence). V gave up 2 bases and J gave up 8 bases; unmatched junction bases: 8. The CDR3 has 15 amino acids. The CDR3 region has the DNA TGTGCCAGCAGCTTAATTAGCGGGGTCACTGATGAGCAGTTCTTC. This sequence encodes CASSLISGVTDEQFF.

On this clone: The sample contains more than one DNA sequence encoding this CDR3. The rearrangement joins TRBV11-2 to TRBJ2-7; D might be TRBD1 (6 bases). CDR1 is SGHAT and CDR2 is FQNNGV in the germline V gene. The CDR3 consists of 13 residues. With 1 base removed from V and 3 bases from J, the gap between germline ends came to 7 bases. CDR3 protein: CASSLAGDYEQYF. The CDR3 DNA reads TGTGCCAGCAGCTTAGCAGGGGACTACGAGCAGTACTTC.

Comments on this clone: Other DNA sequences of this sample code for an identical CDR3. The chain carries TRBV19 and TRBJ2-7, with 10 bases matching TRBD1. The germline gives CDR1 LNHDA, CDR2 SQIVND (reference sequence). J lost 2 bases, V lost 5 bases, and 0 bases had no gene match. The CDR3 covers 13 residues. CDR3 region: CASSGTGAYEQYF. The CDR3 nucleotides read TGTGCCAGTAGTGGGACAGGGGCCTACGAGCAGTACTTC. Filled out from reference TRBV19 and TRBJ2-7, the complete variable domain reads DGGITQSPKYLFRKEGQNVTLSCEQNLNHDAMYWYRQDPGQGLRLIYYSQIVNDFQKGDIAEGYSVSREKKESFPLTVTSAQKNPTAFYLCASSGTGAYEQYFGPGTRLTVT.

This clone appeared a single time. V gene TRBV27 combines with J gene TRBJ2-2, with 12 bases lining up with TRBD2. V shed 5 bases, J shed 7 bases, and the junction held 8 bases outside the gene matches. Germline V lookup: CDR1 MNHEY, CDR2 SMNVEV (reference sequence). CDR3 length: 16 residues. Here the CDR3 reads CASSPLAGGAVGELFF. DNA for the CDR3: TGTGCCAGCAGTCCACTAGCGGGGGGTGCTGTCGGGGAGCTGTTTTTT.

The chain is built from TRBV5-5 and TRBJ2-7, with a possible D match to TRBD1 (5 bases). Germline V CDR1 and CDR2: SGHKS, YYEKEE (reference sequence). V lost 4 bases, J lost 6 bases, and 8 bases lay in between. The CDR3 is 11 amino acids. In nucleotides, the CDR3 is TGTGCCAGCAGCCCAGGGTTCGAGCAGTACTTC. Amino acids: CASSPGFEQYF. Full variable domain (remainder filled in from reference TRBV5-5 and TRBJ2-7): DAGVTQSPTHLIKTRGQQVTLRCSPISGHKSVSWYQQVLGQGPQFIFQYYEKEERGRGNFPDRFSARQFPNYSSELNVNALLLGDSALYLCASSPGFEQYFGPGTRLTVT.

V usage is TRBV9 and J usage is TRBJ2-7; 8 bases align to TRBD2. Per germline, CDR1 SGDLS and CDR2 YYNGEE. The CDR3 spans 15 residues. The ends lost 3 bases at V and 2 bases at J; junction bases unmatched: 7. CDR3 amino acids: CASSATGGGTYEQYF. For the CDR3, the DNA is TGTGCCAGCAGCGCCACGGGCGGGGGGACCTACGAGCAGTACTTC.

CDR3 in DNA: TGTGCCAGCAGCCCTACCTCTCTGGGGGCAGGGAACACCGGGGAGCTGTTTTTT. This gives the protein CASSPTSLGAGNTGELFF. The chain uses TRBV7-9 and TRBJ2-2, with a possible D match to TRBD1 (6 bases). The CDR3 contains 18 residues. V was pared by 5 bases and J by 1 base, with 20 bases between. Germline CDR1 reads SEHNR; CDR2 reads FQNEAQ (reference sequence).

The chain couples TRBV7-8 to TRBJ2-7; no definite D call. Per the germline V gene, CDR1 is SGHVS and CDR2 is FQNEAQ. V lost 5 bases and J 0 bases, leaving 11 bases between the germline ends. The CDR3 extends over 14 amino acids. The CDR3 nucleotides are TGTGCCAGCAGCCCGCGGTGGGGCTCCTACGAGCAGTACTTC. Encoded protein: CASSPRWGSYEQYF.

The V call is TRBV11-2, the J call TRBJ2-5; the D gene is possibly TRBD2 (5 bases). CDR1 is SGHAT, CDR2 FQNNGV, per germline. V was pared by 4 bases and J by 4 bases, with 16 bases between. The CDR3 is 15 residues long. The CDR3 DNA sequence: TGTGCCAGCAGCTACCACGTGGGCGGGCCAGAGACCCAGTACTTC. It codes for CASSYHVGGPETQYF.

The chain uses TRBV11-2 and TRBJ2-1; a possible D gene is TRBD2 (6 bases). Per germline, CDR1 SGHAT and CDR2 FQNNGV. This CDR3 comprises 18 residues. Deletions cut 1 base from V and 6 bases from J, with 22 bases between. DNA for the CDR3: TGTGCCAGCAGCTTAGGGCATTGGGCGGGGTCAGGAGGCAATGAGCAGTTCTTC. Its translation is CASSLGHWAGSGGNEQFF.

The chain carries TRBV6-5 and TRBJ2-7; TRBD1 is a possible D gene (6 bases). Germline values: CDR1 MNHEY, CDR2 SVGAGI. Trimming left V 4 bases short and J 2 bases short, with 9 bases between. The CDR3 covers 13 residues. The CDR3 nucleotides are TGTGCCAGCAGTTTGGGGGCTCCCTACGAGCAGTACTTC. Residues: CASSLGAPYEQYF.

The chain couples TRBV29-1 to TRBJ2-1, with D perhaps given as TRBD1 or TRBD2 (5 bases each). Germline V lookup: CDR1 SQVTM, CDR2 ANQGSEA. The CDR3 runs 15 residues. V lost 7 bases, J lost 6 bases, and 22 bases lay in between. CDR3 coding DNA: TGCAGCGCTGAGGGCCCGGGGCCCGCGGGCAATGAGCAGTTCTTC. This sequence encodes CSAEGPGPAGNEQFF.

The chain combines TRBV4-2 with TRBJ2-5; a weak D match, TRBD1 (5 bases). The CDR3 spans 16 residues. The germline CDR1 and CDR2 sequences are LGHNA and YNFKEQ. V lost 0 bases, J lost 0 bases, and 11 bases lay in between. CDR3 residues: CASSQERTGYQETQYF. As DNA, the CDR3 is TGTGCCAGCAGCCAAGAGAGAACAGGCTACCAAGAGACCCAGTACTTC.

In regard to this clone: In the same sample, other DNA sequences code for this CDR3. The chain couples TRBV19 to TRBJ1-1; D gene unclear. The germline CDR1 and CDR2 sequences are LNHDA and SQIVND (reference sequence). The germline V and J ends were trimmed by 3 bases and 2 bases, with 7 bases remaining between them. This CDR3 comprises 13 residues. The CDR3 here is CASSISGNTEAFF. In DNA form, the CDR3 reads TGTGCCAGTAGTATTTCGGGAAACACTGAAGCTTTCTTT.

The V call is TRBV5-4, the J call TRBJ2-7, with a weak D call TRBD1 (6 bases). From germline, CDR1 is SGHNT and CDR2 YYREEE (reference sequence). V was clipped by 4 bases and J by 0 bases, with 17 bases between them. CDR3 length: 16 amino acids. Written as DNA, the CDR3 is TGTGCCAGCAGCCATCCACAGGGTGTGGGCTCCTACGAGCAGTACTTC. It translates to CASSHPQGVGSYEQYF.